This entry describes one TCR beta chain. This sample is part of a study of CD8 T cells in Susac syndrome. Trimming cost V 0 bases and J 6 bases; bases outside gene matches: 1. The CDR3 has 14 amino acids. Germline CDR1 and CDR2: SGHTA and FQGNSA. CD8+ and CD4+ T cells taken from blood had their TCR beta sequenced. TEMRA cells were FACS-enriched, unlike CD8+ and CD4+ T cells, which were negatively isolated. RNA was extracted with the RNeasy kit, and a quantity of about 0.45 to 1 ug was reverse transcribed using random hexamers. With immunoSEQ multiplex PCR, TCR beta CDR3 was amplified across 54 Vbeta and 13 Jbeta. MiXCR was run by TCRdb on the immunoSEQ multiplex PCR reads, yielding one entry per CDR3 protein. Seen here are just over 300,000 distinct CDR3 sequences, 92% observed once, and the top ten hold over 0.05%.

Sequenced material: CD4+ T cells from PBMCs. The sequence was collected from a human donor with multiple sclerosis. The J gene is TRBJ2-1, the V gene TRBV7-2; 8 nucleotides agree with TRBD2. DNA of the CDR3: TGTGCCAGCAGCTTAGCCGGGAGGGGCAATGAGCAGTTCTTC. Translating gives CASSLAGRGNEQFF.